This T cell receptor beta chain is from a study of T cell changes during pregnancy in multiple sclerosis. Generated by immunoSEQ multiplex PCR, the TCRdb table keeps only in-frame clones and is missing some. Of 50,000 or so clones detected, just over 90% appear once; the ten largest clones hold about 4%. In germline, CDR1 is SGHRS, CDR2 YFSETQ. With 4 bases clipped from V and 6 bases from J, the junction kept 5 bases outside the gene matches. The CDR3 is made up of 15 amino acids. The chain couples TRBV5-1 to TRBJ2-3, with 13 bases that match TRBD2. Sequenced here: CD8+ T cells from peripheral blood mononuclear cells, sampled after pregnancy. This receptor was taken from a female donor with multiple sclerosis, enrolled in a pregnancy study. The CDR3 reads CASSLGTSGDDTQYF. The CDR3, as DNA: TGCGCCAGCAGCCTAGGGACTAGCGGGGACGATACGCAGTATTTT. Drawing the rest from reference TRBV5-1 and TRBJ2-3, the complete variable domain is KAGVTQTPRYLIKTRGQQVTLSCSPISGHRSVSWYQQTPGQGLQFLFEYFSETQRNKGNFPGRFSGRQFSNSRSEMNVSTLELGDSALYLCASSLGTSGDDTQYFGPGTRLTVL.